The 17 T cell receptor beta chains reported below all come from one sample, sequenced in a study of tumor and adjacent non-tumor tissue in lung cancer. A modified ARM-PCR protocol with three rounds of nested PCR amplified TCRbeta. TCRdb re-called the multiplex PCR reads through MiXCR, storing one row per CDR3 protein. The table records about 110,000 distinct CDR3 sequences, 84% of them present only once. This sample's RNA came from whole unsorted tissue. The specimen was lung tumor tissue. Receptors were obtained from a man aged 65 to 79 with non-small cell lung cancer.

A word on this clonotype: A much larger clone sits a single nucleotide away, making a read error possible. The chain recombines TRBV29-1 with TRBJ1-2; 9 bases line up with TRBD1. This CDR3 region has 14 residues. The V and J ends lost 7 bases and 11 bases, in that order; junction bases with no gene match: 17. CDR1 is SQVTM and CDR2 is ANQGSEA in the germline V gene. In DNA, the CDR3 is TGCAGCGGGGGAGTGGGGGGGACAGGGAGTAGGTACACCTTC. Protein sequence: CSGGVGGTGSRYTF.

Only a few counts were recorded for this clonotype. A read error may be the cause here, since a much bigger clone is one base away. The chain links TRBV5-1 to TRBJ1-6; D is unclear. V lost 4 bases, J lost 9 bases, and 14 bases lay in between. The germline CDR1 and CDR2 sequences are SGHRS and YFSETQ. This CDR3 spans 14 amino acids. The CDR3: CASSPDLWGSPLHF. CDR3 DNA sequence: TGCGCCAGCAGCCCGGATCTATGGGGTTCACCCCTCCACTTT.

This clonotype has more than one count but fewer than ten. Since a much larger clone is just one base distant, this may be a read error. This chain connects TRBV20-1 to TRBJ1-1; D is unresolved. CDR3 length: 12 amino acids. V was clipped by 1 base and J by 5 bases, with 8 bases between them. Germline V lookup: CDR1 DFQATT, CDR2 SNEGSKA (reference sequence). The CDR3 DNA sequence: TGCAGTGCTAGAGTGATGGTTACTGAAGCTTTCTTT. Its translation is CSARVMVTEAFF.

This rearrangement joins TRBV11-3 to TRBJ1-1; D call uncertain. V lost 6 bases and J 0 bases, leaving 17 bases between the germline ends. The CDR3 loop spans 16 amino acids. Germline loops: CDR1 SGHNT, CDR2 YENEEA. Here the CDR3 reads CASSLKIWWMNTEAFF. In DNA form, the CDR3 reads TGTGCCAGCAGTTTAAAGATATGGTGGATGAACACTGAAGCTTTCTTT.

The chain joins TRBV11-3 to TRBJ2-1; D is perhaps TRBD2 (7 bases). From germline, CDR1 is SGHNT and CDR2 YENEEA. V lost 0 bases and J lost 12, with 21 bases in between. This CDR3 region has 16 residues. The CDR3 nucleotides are TGTGCCAGCAGCTTAGATACCACGGGGGGCAGGAGTGGGCAGTTCTTC. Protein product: CASSLDTTGGRSGQFF.

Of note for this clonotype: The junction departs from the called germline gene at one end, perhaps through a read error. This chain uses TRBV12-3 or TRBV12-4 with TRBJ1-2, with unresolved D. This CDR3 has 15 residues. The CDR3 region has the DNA TGTGGCAGCAGTTTAAATTTTCCGGGTCACTATGGCTACACCTTC. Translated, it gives CGSSLNFPGHYGYTF.

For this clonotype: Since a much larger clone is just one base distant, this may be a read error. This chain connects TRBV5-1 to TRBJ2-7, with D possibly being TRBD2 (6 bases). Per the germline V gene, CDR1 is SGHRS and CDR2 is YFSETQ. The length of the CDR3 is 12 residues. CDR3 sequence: CVSSEEGYEQYF. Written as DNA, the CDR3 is TGCGTCAGCAGCGAGGAGGGTTACGAGCAGTACTTC.

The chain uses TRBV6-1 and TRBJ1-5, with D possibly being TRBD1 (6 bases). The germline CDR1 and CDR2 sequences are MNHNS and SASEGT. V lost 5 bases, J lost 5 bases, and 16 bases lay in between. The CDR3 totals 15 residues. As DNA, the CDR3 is TGTGCCAGCAGTAGAGGGGGTGGTAGGGATCAGCCCCAGCATTTT. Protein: CASSRGGGRDQPQHF.

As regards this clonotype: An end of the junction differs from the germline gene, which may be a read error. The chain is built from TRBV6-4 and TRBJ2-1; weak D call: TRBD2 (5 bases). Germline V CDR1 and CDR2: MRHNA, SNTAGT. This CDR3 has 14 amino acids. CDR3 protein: CSSLVSSSYKEQFF. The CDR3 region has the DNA TGTTCCAGCCTGGTCTCTAGCTCCTACAAAGAGCAGTTCTTC.

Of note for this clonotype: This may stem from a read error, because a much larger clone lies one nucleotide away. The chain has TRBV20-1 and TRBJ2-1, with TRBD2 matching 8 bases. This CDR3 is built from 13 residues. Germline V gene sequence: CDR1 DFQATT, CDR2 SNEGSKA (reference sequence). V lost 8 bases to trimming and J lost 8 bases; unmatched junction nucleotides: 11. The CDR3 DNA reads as TGCAGTCAAAAGCGGGGGCGCATCTATGAGCAGTTCTTC. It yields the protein CSQKRGRIYEQFF.

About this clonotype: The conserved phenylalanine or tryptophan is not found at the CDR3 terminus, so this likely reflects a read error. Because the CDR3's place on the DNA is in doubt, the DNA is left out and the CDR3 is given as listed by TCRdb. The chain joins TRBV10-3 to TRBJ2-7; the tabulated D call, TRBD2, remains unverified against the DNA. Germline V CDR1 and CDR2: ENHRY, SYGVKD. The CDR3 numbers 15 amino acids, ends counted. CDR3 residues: CAISGGVRRSYERYL.

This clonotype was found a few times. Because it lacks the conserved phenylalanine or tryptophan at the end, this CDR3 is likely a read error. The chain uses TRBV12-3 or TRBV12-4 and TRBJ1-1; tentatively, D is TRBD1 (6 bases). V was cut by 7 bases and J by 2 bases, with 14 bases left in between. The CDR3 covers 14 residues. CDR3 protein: CASKRTDVNTEAFY. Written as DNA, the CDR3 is TGTGCCAGCAAACGGACAGATGTTAACACTGAAGCTTTCTAT.

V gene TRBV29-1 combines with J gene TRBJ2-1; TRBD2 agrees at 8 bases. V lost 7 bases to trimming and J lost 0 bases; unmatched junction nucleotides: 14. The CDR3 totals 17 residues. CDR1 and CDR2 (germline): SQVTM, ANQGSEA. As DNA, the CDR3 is TGCAGCGCCCTTGGGTTGAGCGGGAGTAGCTCCTACAATGAGCAGTTCTTC. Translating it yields CSALGLSGSSSYNEQFF.

CDR3 nucleotide sequence: TGTGCCAGCAGTTACTCTGTACCCCAGCGAGGGACAGGAGGGACCCAGTACTTC. Protein: CASSYSVPQRGTGGTQYF. V and J are TRBV6-5 and TRBJ2-5; 8 bases align to TRBD1. The CDR3 extends over 18 amino acids. Per germline, CDR1 MNHEY and CDR2 SVGAGI. J was trimmed by 7 bases and V by 0 bases; bases with no gene match: 16.

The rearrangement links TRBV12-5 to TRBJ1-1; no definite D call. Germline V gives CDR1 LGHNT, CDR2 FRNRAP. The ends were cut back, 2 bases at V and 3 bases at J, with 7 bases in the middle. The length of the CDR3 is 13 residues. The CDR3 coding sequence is TGTGCTAGTGGTTTGATTGTGGACACTGAAGCTTTCTTT. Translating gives CASGLIVDTEAFF.

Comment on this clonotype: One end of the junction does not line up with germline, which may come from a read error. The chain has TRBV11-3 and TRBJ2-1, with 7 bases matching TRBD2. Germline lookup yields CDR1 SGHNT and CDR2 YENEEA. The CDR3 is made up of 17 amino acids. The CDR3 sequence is CASSLLGTIWGYNKQFF. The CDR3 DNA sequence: TGTGCCAGCAGCCTCCTAGGGACTATCTGGGGCTACAATAAGCAGTTCTTC.

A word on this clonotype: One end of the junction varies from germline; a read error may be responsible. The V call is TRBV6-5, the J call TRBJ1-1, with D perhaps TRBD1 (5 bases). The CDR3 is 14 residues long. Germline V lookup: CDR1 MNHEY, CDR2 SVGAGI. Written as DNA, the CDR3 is TGTGGCAGCAGTACAGGAGACTTGGGCATTGAAGCTTTCTTT. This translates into CGSSTGDLGIEAFF.